A selection of T cell receptor beta chains follows, all from one sample in a study of persistence of HIV-infected CD4 T cells. No cognate antigen is known for these TCRs. Clones were read by immunoSEQ multiplex PCR, and TCRdb kept only the in-frame ones, dropping some. The profile shows roughly 45,000 clones, roughly 90% of them singletons. Sequences were derived from CD4+ T cells sorted from PBMCs after approximately 20-hour stimulation, sampled from a patient who received antiretroviral therapy. These receptors came from an adult man with HIV who was CMV-seropositive. Both conserved end residues are part of each CDR3. A D gene is named only where the DNA matches it firmly. Some rows mark clone size as missing; the rest say once, few, many or name a class of expanded clone.

D gene,J gene,clone size,V gene,CDR3 DNA,CDR3 protein
.,TRBJ1-4,.,TRBV24-1,TGTGCCACCAGTGATTCTCGAGCGGGGGTTCAAGAAAAACTGTTTTTT,CATSDSRAGVQEKLFF
TRBD1,TRBJ2-7,.,TRBV10-3,TGTGCCATCAGTGACTACGGGACAGGGAAATCCTACGAGCAGTACTTC,CAISDYGTGKSYEQYF
.,TRBJ1-5,few,TRBV6-1,TGTGCCAGCAGTGAAGCAGGGTATAGCGGCAATCAGCCCCAGCATTTT,CASSEAGYSGNQPQHF
.,TRBJ2-5,once,TRBV9,TGTGCCAGCAGCCCCCGACCTCTAGAGACCCAGTACTTC,CASSPRPLETQYF
TRBD1,TRBJ1-1,few,TRBV5-1,TGCGCCAGCAGTTATTCCGGGACAGGGGAATCCACTGAAGCTTTCTTT,CASSYSGTGESTEAFF
.,TRBJ2-7,.,TRBV3-1/TRBV3-2,TGTGCCAGCAGCCAAGATGGGACACGGCTTACGAACGAGCAGTACTTC,CASSQDGTRLTNEQYF
.,TRBJ1-4,.,TRBV7-2,TGTGCCAGCAGCCAAGGCGGACGACGGGGTGAAAAACTGTTTTTT,CASSQGGRRGEKLFF
.,TRBJ1-3,.,TRBV19,TGTGCCAGTAGTATATCGAGAAACACCATATATTTT,CASSISRNTIYF
TRBD1,TRBJ1-4,.,TRBV6-5,TGTGCCAGCAGTAAGGGACAGGGAAACGAAAAACTGTTTTTT,CASSKGQGNEKLFF
TRBD2,TRBJ2-3,.,TRBV5-1,TGCGCCAGCAGCTTGACCGGGACTAGCGTCCCCACAGATACGCAGTATTTT,CASSLTGTSVPTDTQYF
.,TRBJ1-6,.,TRBV29-1,TGCAGCGTAAGCCAGGGGATCTATAATTCACCCCTCCACTTT,CSVSQGIYNSPLHF
.,TRBJ2-1,.,TRBV2,TGTGCCAGCAGTCCGTACAATGAGCAGTTCTTC,CASSPYNEQFF
.,TRBJ2-7,.,TRBV28,TGTGCCAGCATGACGGGAAACCACGAGCAGTACTTC,CASMTGNHEQYF
.,TRBJ1-4,.,TRBV10-2,TGCGCCAGCAGTGAAGGACAGATTAATGAAAAACTGTTTTTT,CASSEGQINEKLFF
.,TRBJ1-1,.,TRBV19,TGTGCCAGTAGGGCCCTACTTAGTGGGGCGACCACTGAAGCTTTCTTT,CASRALLSGATTEAFF
.,TRBJ1-1,.,TRBV27,TGTGCCAGCAGTCCTCCCCGTAAGACAGGTATGAACACTGAAGCTTTCTTT,CASSPPRKTGMNTEAFF
.,TRBJ2-3,.,TRBV6-6,TGTGCCAGCAGTTACCGCGGGACTTCCACAGATACGCAGTATTTT,CASSYRGTSTDTQYF
TRBD1,TRBJ1-1,.,TRBV5-4,TGTGCCAGCAGCCCTGTCCTGACAGGGGTGGGTGAAGCTTTCTTT,CASSPVLTGVGEAFF
.,TRBJ2-2,.,TRBV19,TGTGCCAGTAGTATGAGTGTGGTCGGGGAGCTGTTTTTT,CASSMSVVGELFF
.,TRBJ1-5,.,TRBV6-6,TGTGCCAGCACCTCTCGAGGGGATCAGCCCCAGCATTTT,CASTSRGDQPQHF
TRBD1,TRBJ2-1,.,TRBV7-9,TGTGCCAGCAGCCTGCAAAAAGGGGGCTTGGATGAGCAGTTCTTC,CASSLQKGGLDEQFF
.,TRBJ2-7,.,TRBV25-1,TGTGCCAGCAGTGCTACAGACGGGGGTCATTACCACGAGCAGTACTTC,CASSATDGGHYHEQYF
.,TRBJ1-1,.,TRBV5-1,TGCGCCAGCAGCTTGGCCATAAACACTGAAGCTTTCTTT,CASSLAINTEAFF
TRBD1,TRBJ1-1,.,TRBV6-6,TGTGCCAGCGGGACCTCAGACAGGGCCGAAGCTTTCTTT,CASGTSDRAEAFF
TRBD1,TRBJ1-2,.,TRBV9,TGTGCCAGCAGCCCTCTGACAGGGGGCTATGGCTACACCTTC,CASSPLTGGYGYTF
TRBD2,TRBJ2-3,.,TRBV2,TGTGCCAGCAGTGGTAGCGGGGGCAGCACAGATACGCAGTATTTT,CASSGSGGSTDTQYF
.,TRBJ1-1,.,TRBV5-1,TGCGCCAGCAGCTTGGGACAAGCGAACACTGAAGCTTTCTTT,CASSLGQANTEAFF
TRBD1,TRBJ2-1,.,TRBV5-5,TGTGCCAGCAGCTCCGGGACAGGGTCGTACAATGAGCAGTTCTTC,CASSSGTGSYNEQFF
.,TRBJ2-7,.,TRBV18,TGTGCCAGCTCAAGGGGGGCGTACTACGAGCAGTACTTC,CASSRGAYYEQYF
.,TRBJ2-7,.,TRBV5-4,TGTGCCAGCAGCTTCCAGGGAGCTCACGAGCAGTACTTC,CASSFQGAHEQYF
TRBD1,TRBJ2-2,few,TRBV2,TGTGCCAGCAGTGGGACAGGGATGGACACCGGGGAGCTGTTTTTT,CASSGTGMDTGELFF
.,TRBJ2-3,.,TRBV28,TGTGCCAGCAGTTTAAGGGCGATAGATACGCAGTATTTT,CASSLRAIDTQYF
TRBD1,TRBJ2-5,.,TRBV3-1/TRBV3-2,TGTGCCAGCAGCCCAACCGGGACAGGGGGCCAAGAGACCCAGTACTTC,CASSPTGTGGQETQYF
TRBD2,TRBJ2-4,once,TRBV2,TGTGCCAGCAGTGAAAGGATGACTAGCGGTAGCCCCAAAAACATTCAGTACTTC,CASSERMTSGSPKNIQYF
TRBD2,TRBJ2-5,once,TRBV2,TGTGCCAGCAGTGCGGGACTAGCGGGGTCAGAGACCCAGTACTTC,CASSAGLAGSETQYF
TRBD2,TRBJ2-1,.,TRBV6-5,TGTGCCAGCCGTCCCGAAAATCGGGGGGACAATGAGCAGTTCTTC,CASRPENRGDNEQFF
.,TRBJ2-1,.,TRBV6-5,TGTGCCAGTTCCCTAGCCAATGAGCAGTTCTTC,CASSLANEQFF
.,TRBJ2-2,.,TRBV6-5,TGTGCCAGCAGTTACTCGAGCGCAGGGAGAACCGGGGAGCTGTTTTTT,CASSYSSAGRTGELFF
TRBD1,TRBJ2-7,.,TRBV19,TGTGCCAGTAGTGCTGGGACAGGGAATTCCTACGAGCAGTACTTC,CASSAGTGNSYEQYF
TRBD1,TRBJ1-6,.,TRBV27,TGTGCCACCGGGACAGTATATGATTCACCCCTCCACTTT,CATGTVYDSPLHF
.,TRBJ1-3,once,TRBV14,TGTGCCAGCAGCCAGACAGGTACCGGAAACACCATATATTTT,CASSQTGTGNTIYF
.,TRBJ2-1,.,TRBV28,TGTGCCAGCAGTTTCCAAGGGGTCGGAGCGAGAAGCTCCTACAATGAGCAGTTCTTC,CASSFQGVGARSSYNEQFF